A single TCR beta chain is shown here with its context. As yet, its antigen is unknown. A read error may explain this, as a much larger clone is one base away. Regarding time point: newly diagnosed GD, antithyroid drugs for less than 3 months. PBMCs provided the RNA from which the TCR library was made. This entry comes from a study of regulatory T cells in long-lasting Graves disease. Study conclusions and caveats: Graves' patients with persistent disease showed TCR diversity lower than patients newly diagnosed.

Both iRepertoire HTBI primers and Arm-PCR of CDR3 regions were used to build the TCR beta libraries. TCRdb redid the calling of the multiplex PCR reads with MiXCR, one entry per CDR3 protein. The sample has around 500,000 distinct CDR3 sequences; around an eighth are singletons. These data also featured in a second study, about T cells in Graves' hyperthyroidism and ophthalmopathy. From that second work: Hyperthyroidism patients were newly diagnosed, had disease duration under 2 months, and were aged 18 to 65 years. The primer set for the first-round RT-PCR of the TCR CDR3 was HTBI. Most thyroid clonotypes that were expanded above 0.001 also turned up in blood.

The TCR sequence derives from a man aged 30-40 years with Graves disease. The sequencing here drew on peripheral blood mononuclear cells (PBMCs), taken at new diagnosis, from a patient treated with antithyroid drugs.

The CDR3 bases are TGTGCCAGCAGCCATCTAGGGGTAGGGAACACTGAAGCTTTCTTT. Its translation is CASSHLGVGNTEAFF. The gene calls are TRBV6-4 and TRBJ1-1; D possibly corresponds to TRBD1 (5 bases). The CDR3 covers 15 residues. V was pared by 6 bases and J by 1 base, with 15 bases between. Germline V gene lookup returns CDR1 MRHNA and CDR2 SNTAGT.